The next 18 T cell receptor beta chains were all read from a single sample in a study of CD4 T cells in relation to SARS-CoV-2 and coronaviruses. Method: immunoSEQ multiplex PCR; TCRdb's copy keeps in-frame clones and lacks some. The sample carries about 68,000 clones, about 92% recorded once. Before the COVID-19 pandemic, during about 2010-2019, CD4+ T cells were taken from unexposed donors. Material: naive CD4+ T cells from PBMCs. The subset was: naive CD4+ T cells isolated by negative enrichment. Receptors were obtained from a human donor in good health.

This clone is a singleton in its sample. The rearrangement uses TRBV5-6 and TRBJ2-7, with D hard to call. The germline gives CDR1 SGHDT, CDR2 YYEEEE. Trimming removed 4 bases from V and 5 bases from J, with 28 bases in between. This CDR3 has 18 residues. The CDR3 spells CASSPTPLVGRSRDEQYF. The CDR3, as DNA: TGTGCCAGCAGCCCCACCCCGCTGGTTGGCAGATCAAGGGACGAGCAGTACTTC.

J is TRBJ2-5 and V is TRBV5-1; 10 bases line up with TRBD1. This CDR3 spans 16 amino acids. Germline CDR1 is SGHRS and CDR2 is YFSETQ. V lost 4 bases, J lost 5 bases, and 11 bases stayed unmatched. The CDR3 protein is CASSDTGTGAWETQYF. The DNA of the CDR3 is TGCGCCAGCAGCGACACCGGGACAGGGGCTTGGGAGACCCAGTACTTC.

This clone was observed once. The chain links TRBV19 to TRBJ2-5; D is possibly TRBD1 (6 bases). CDR3 length equals 14 residues. The germline V gene encodes CDR1 LNHDA and CDR2 SQIVND (reference sequence). The germline V and J ends were trimmed by 6 bases and 5 bases, with 16 bases remaining between them. CDR3 loop: CASRLTGGGETQYF. CDR3 nucleotide sequence: TGTGCCAGTAGGCTGACAGGAGGTGGGGAGACCCAGTACTTC.

This clone was observed a single time. J is TRBJ2-7 and V is TRBV21-1; TRBD2 is taken as the D call from the table, unchecked against the DNA. TRBV21-1 is given as a pseudogene. The CDR3 contains 14 residues. CDR3: CASSKGAGVYEQYF. The CDR3 DNA reads TGTGCCAGCAGCAAAGGGGCGGGGGTCTACGAGCAGTACTTC.

This chain links TRBV10-3 with TRBJ2-5; 10 bases align to TRBD1. This CDR3 has 16 amino acids. The germline gives CDR1 ENHRY, CDR2 SYGVKD. The V gene end was trimmed by 0 bases and the J gene end by 2 bases; junction bases not matched to a gene: 3. The CDR3 DNA is TGTGCCATCAGTGAGTCGGGGACAGGGGATCAAGAGACCCAGTACTTC. This sequence encodes CAISESGTGDQETQYF.

The chain recombines TRBV21-1 with TRBJ2-4; the table's D gene call, TRBD1, was not cross checked with the DNA. TRBV21-1 is a recognized pseudogene. This CDR3 region has 18 residues. Here the CDR3 DNA reads TGTGCCAGCAGCAAATCGATGTCAGGGTTAATAACCAAAAACATTCAGTACTTC. Its protein is CASSKSMSGLITKNIQYF.

The chain carries TRBV18 and TRBJ2-7; D is uncertain. V was clipped by 2 bases and J by 5 bases, with 16 bases between them. CDR1 is KGHSH and CDR2 is LQKENI in the germline V gene. The CDR3 consists of 15 residues. CDR3 nucleotide sequence: TGTGCCAGCTCACCAAGCACCGCTAACTACCACGAGCAGTACTTC. Translated: CASSPSTANYHEQYF.

The CDR3 bases are TGTGCCAGCAGCTCTAGACTAGCGGGGAAAGGTACGCAGTATTTT. Translation gives CASSSRLAGKGTQYF. The V call is TRBV7-2, the J call TRBJ2-3; 11 bases match TRBD2. The ends lost 4 bases at V and 8 bases at J; junction bases unmatched: 8. Germline CDR1 and CDR2: SGHTA and FQGNSA. The CDR3 has 15 amino acids.

CDR3 coding DNA: TGTGCCAGCAGTTTGGGGGGGAGTAGCCGGCCCCAGCATTTT. Amino acid sequence: CASSLGGSSRPQHF. The V and J genes are TRBV27 and TRBJ1-5; a weak D match, TRBD1 (5 bases). Trimming stripped 3 bases from V and 9 bases from J, with 15 bases between. The length of the CDR3 is 14 residues. The germline V gene has CDR1 MNHEY and CDR2 SMNVEV (reference sequence).

The chain links TRBV5-1 to TRBJ2-7; 13 positions match TRBD2. The V segment lost 2 bases and the J segment 2 bases; nucleotides outside the gene matches: 4. The germline V gene has CDR1 SGHRS and CDR2 YFSETQ. This CDR3 region has 16 residues. The CDR3 DNA is TGCGCCAGCAGCTTCGGGACTAGCGGGGCCACCTACGAGCAGTACTTC. This sequence encodes CASSFGTSGATYEQYF.

The gene calls are TRBV9 and TRBJ2-1; 9 positions agree with TRBD1. This CDR3 comprises 13 residues. Germline V lookup: CDR1 SGDLS, CDR2 YYNGEE. The trim removed 4 bases at V and 7 bases at J, leaving 3 bases unmatched. As DNA, the CDR3 is TGTGCCAGCAGCCCTGGACAGGGGAATGAGCAGTTCTTC. Protein sequence: CASSPGQGNEQFF. Full variable domain (remainder filled in from reference TRBV9 and TRBJ2-1): DSGVTQTPKHLITATGQRVTLRCSPRSGDLSVYWYQQSLDQGLQFLIQYYNGEERAKGNILERFSAQQFPDLHSELNLSSLELGDSALYFCASSPGQGNEQFFGPGTRLTVL.

The chain joins TRBV5-4 to TRBJ2-3, with D maybe TRBD1 (6 bases). V gave up 2 bases and J gave up 1 base, with 11 bases separating them. The CDR3 is 15 residues long. Germline V gene data show CDR1 as SGHNT and CDR2 as YYREEE (reference sequence). Here the CDR3 reads CASSFPSGGTDTQYF. In nucleotides, the CDR3 is TGTGCCAGCAGCTTCCCGTCAGGGGGCACAGATACGCAGTATTTT.

The chain joins TRBV15 to TRBJ1-2; 10 positions match TRBD1. Germline-derived CDR1 and CDR2 are LNHNV and YYDKDF (reference sequence). The V segment lost 0 bases and the J segment 3 bases; nucleotides outside the gene matches: 4. The CDR3 has 16 residues. This CDR3 reads CATSRDRGTGDYGYTF. In DNA form, the CDR3 reads TGTGCCACCAGCAGAGATAGGGGGACAGGGGACTATGGCTACACCTTC. Based on the CDR3 plus reference TRBV15 and TRBJ1-2, the full variable domain is DAMVIQNPRYQVTQFGKPVTLSCSQTLNHNVMYWYQQKSSQAPKLLFHYYDKDFNNEADTPDNFQSRRPNTSFCFLDIRSPGLGDTAMYLCATSRDRGTGDYGYTFGSGTRLTVV.

The J gene is TRBJ2-3, the V gene TRBV3-1 (or the pseudogene TRBV3-2); D is unclear. The CDR3 has 16 amino acids. Trimming removed 4 bases at V and 2 bases at J, with 16 bases between. CDR1 and CDR2 (germline): LGHDT, YNNKEL (reference sequence). DNA for the CDR3: TGTGCCAGCAGCCCAGCAGTGGGCAGCAACACAGATACGCAGTATTTT. This codes for CASSPAVGSNTDTQYF.

The chain is built from TRBV27 and TRBJ2-1; 11 positions agree with TRBD2. Trimming cost V 3 bases and J 9 bases; bases outside gene matches: 7. Germline V gene sequence: CDR1 MNHEY, CDR2 SMNVEV (reference sequence). This CDR3 is 15 amino acids long. The CDR3 sequence: CASSFLLAGGGEQFF. CDR3 DNA: TGTGCCAGCAGTTTCCTGCTAGCGGGAGGCGGTGAGCAGTTCTTC.

In DNA, the CDR3 is TGTGCCAGCAGCTTAAGTCAGGCGGGAGCTTCCTACAATGAGCAGTTCTTC. Residues: CASSLSQAGASYNEQFF. The V and J genes are TRBV7-3 and TRBJ2-1; 7 bases align to TRBD2. The CDR3 sequence is 17 residues long. V lost 1 base to trimming and J lost 1 base; unmatched junction nucleotides: 7. Germline V lookup: CDR1 SGHTA, CDR2 FQGTGA.

The chain joins TRBV5-4 to TRBJ2-3, with D uncertain. The CDR3 contains 14 residues. Germline values: CDR1 SGHNT, CDR2 YYREEE (reference sequence). Trimming removed 0 bases at V and 7 bases at J, with 12 bases between. The DNA of the CDR3 is TGTGCCAGCAGCTTGGAGGTTAGCTCACATACGCAGTATTTT. Residues: CASSLEVSSHTQYF.

The V and J genes are TRBV30 and TRBJ2-2; weak D call: TRBD1 (8 bases). CDR1 and CDR2 from the germline V gene are GTSNPN and SVGIG (reference sequence). V was cut by 0 bases and J by 4 bases, with 12 bases left in between. The CDR3 length is 15 residues. CDR3 bases: TGTGCCTGGAGTGTATACAGGGGGGGCACCGGGGAGCTGTTTTTT. This sequence encodes CAWSVYRGGTGELFF. Full variable domain (rest looked up from reference TRBV30 and TRBJ2-2): SQTIHQWPATLVQPVGSPLSLECTVEGTSNPNLYWYRQAAGRGLQLLFYSVGIGQISSEVPQNLSASRPQDRQFILSSKKLLLSDSGFYLCAWSVYRGGTGELFFGEGSRLTVL.